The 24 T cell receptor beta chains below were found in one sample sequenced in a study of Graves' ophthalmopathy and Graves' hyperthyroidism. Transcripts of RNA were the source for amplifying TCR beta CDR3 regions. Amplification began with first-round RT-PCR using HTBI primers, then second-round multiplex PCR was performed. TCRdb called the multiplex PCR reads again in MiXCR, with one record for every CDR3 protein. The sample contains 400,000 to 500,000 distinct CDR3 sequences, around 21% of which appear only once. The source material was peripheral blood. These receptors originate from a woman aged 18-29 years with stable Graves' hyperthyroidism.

CDR3 sequence: CASTRLTGGGTEAFF. The DNA of the CDR3 is TGTGCCAGCACCCGACTGACAGGCGGCGGCACTGAAGCTTTCTTT. This chain links TRBV28 with TRBJ1-1; possibly TRBD1 for D (6 bases). The ends were cut back, 7 bases at V and 4 bases at J, with 19 bases in the middle. CDR3 length equals 15 residues. The germline V gene has CDR1 MDHEN and CDR2 SYDVKM.

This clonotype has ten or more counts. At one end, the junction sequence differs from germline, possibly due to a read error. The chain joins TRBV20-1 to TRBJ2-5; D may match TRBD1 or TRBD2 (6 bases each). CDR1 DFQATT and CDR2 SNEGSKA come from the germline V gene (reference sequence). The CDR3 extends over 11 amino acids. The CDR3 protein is CSASGQPGEDF. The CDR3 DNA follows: TGCAGTGCTAGTGGACAGCCGGGAGAAGACTTC.

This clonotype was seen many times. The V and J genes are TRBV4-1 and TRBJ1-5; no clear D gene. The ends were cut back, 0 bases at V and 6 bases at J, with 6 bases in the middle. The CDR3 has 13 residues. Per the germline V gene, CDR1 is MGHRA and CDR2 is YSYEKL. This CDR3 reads CASSQDHGQPQHF. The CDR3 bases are TGCGCCAGCAGCCAAGATCACGGTCAGCCCCAGCATTTT.

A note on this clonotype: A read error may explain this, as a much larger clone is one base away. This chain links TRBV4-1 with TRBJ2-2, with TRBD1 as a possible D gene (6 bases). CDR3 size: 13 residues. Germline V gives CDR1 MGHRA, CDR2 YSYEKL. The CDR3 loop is CASRKTGKGEPFF. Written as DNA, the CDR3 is TGCGCCAGCAGGAAGACAGGCAAAGGGGAGCCGTTTTTT.

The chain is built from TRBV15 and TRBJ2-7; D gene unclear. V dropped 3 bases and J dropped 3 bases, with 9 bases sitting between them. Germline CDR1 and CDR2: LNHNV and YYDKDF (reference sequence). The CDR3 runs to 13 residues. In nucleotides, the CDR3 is TGTGCCACCAGCAGGGACGCCATCTACGAGCAGTACTTC. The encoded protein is CATSRDAIYEQYF. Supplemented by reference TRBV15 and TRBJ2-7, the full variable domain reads DAMVIQNPRYQVTQFGKPVTLSCSQTLNHNVMYWYQQKSSQAPKLLFHYYDKDFNNEADTPDNFQSRRPNTSFCFLDIRSPGLGDTAMYLCATSRDAIYEQYFGPGTRLTVT.

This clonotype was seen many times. The CDR3 loop reads CASRRQLRSSYEQYF. In DNA, the CDR3 is TGTGCCAGCAGGAGACAGCTCAGGAGCTCCTACGAGCAGTACTTC. The chain couples TRBV2 to TRBJ2-7, with a tentative D call TRBD1 (5 bases). Trimming shortened V by 6 bases and J by 0 bases, and 15 bases separated the two germline ends. This CDR3 is built from 15 residues. The germline CDR1 and CDR2 sequences are SNHLY and FYNNEI.

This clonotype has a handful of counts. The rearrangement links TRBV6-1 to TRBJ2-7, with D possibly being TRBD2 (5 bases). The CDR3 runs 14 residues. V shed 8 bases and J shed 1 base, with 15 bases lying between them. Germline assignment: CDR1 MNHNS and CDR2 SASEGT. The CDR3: CASVGEIGSYEQYF. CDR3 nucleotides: TGTGCCAGCGTCGGGGAGATTGGGTCCTACGAGCAGTACTTC.

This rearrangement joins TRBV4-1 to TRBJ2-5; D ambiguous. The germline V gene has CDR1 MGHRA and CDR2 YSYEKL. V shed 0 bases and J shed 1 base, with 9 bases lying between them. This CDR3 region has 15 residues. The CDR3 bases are TGCGCCAGCAGCCAAGAGCCACTGGTCCAAGAGACCCAGTACTTC. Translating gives CASSQEPLVQETQYF.

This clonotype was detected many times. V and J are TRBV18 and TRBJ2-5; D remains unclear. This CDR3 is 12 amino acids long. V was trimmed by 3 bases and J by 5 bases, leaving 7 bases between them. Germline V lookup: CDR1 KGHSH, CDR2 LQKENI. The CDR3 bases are TGTGCCAGCTCACCCAACGAGGAGACCCAGTACTTC. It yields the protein CASSPNEETQYF. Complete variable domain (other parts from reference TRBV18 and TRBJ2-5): NAGVMQNPRHLVRRRGQEARLRCSPMKGHSHVYWYRQLPEEGLKFMVYLQKENIIDESGMPKERFSAEFPKEGPSILRIQQVVRGDSAAYFCASSPNEETQYFGPGTRLLVL.

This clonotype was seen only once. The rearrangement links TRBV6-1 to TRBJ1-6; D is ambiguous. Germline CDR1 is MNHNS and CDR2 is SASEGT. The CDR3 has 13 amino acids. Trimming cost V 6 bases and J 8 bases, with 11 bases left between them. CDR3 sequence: CASSVGGDSPLHF. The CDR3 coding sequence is TGTGCCAGCAGCGTAGGCGGAGATTCACCCCTCCACTTT.

CDR3 amino acids: CASSLFAGGPGGYTF. The CDR3 nucleotides read TGTGCCAGCAGTTTGTTCGCGGGGGGTCCGGGTGGCTACACCTTC. The gene calls are TRBV28 and TRBJ1-2; weak D call: TRBD1 (5 bases). The CDR3 is 15 amino acids. Germline CDR1 and CDR2: MDHEN and SYDVKM. V was pared by 3 bases and J by 7 bases, with 18 bases between.

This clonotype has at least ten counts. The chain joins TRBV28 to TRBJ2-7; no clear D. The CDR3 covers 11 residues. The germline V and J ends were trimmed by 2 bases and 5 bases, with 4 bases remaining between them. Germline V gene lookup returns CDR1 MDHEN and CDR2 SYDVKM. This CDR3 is CASSLMNEQYF. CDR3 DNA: TGTGCCAGCAGTTTAATGAACGAGCAGTACTTC.

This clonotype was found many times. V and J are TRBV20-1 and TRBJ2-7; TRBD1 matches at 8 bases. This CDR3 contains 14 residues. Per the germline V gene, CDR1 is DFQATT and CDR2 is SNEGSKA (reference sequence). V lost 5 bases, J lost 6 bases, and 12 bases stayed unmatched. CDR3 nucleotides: TGCAGTGCTCACGGACAGGGACCCCCAAGCGAGCAGTACTTC. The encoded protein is CSAHGQGPPSEQYF.

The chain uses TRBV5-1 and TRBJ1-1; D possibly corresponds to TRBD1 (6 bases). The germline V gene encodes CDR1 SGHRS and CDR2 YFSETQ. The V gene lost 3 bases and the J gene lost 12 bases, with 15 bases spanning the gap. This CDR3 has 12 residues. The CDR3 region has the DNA TGCGCCAGCAGCTCACAGGGAAGGGAGCCTTTCTTT. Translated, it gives CASSSQGREPFF.

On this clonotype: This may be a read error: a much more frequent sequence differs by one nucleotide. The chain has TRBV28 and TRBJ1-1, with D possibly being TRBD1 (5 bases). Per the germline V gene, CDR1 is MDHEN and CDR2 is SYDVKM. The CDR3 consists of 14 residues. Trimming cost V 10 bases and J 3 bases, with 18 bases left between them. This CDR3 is CAISVWGGDTEAFF. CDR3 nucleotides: TGTGCCATCAGCGTGTGGGGAGGGGACACTGAAGCTTTCTTT.

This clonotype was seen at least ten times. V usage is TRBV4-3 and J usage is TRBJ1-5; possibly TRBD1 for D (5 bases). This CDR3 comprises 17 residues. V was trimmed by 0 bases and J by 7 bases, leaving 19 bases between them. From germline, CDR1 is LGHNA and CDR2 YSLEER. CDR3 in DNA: TGCGCCAGCAGCCAAGATCAGTACAGGCGAACGGGGCAGCCCCAGCATTTT. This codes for CASSQDQYRRTGQPQHF.

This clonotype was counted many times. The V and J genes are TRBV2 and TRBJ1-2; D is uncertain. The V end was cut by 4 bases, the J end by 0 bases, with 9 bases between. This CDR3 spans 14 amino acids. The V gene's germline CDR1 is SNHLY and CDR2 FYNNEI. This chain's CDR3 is CASSALGSNYGYTF. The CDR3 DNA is TGTGCCAGCAGTGCCCTGGGGTCTAACTATGGCTACACCTTC.

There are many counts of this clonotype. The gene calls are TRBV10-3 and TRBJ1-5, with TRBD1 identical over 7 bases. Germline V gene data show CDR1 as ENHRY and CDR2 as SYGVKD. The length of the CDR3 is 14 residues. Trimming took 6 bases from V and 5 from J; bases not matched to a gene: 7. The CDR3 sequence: CAIRGDRGDQPQHF. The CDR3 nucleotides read TGTGCCATCAGGGGGGACAGAGGAGATCAGCCCCAGCATTTT.

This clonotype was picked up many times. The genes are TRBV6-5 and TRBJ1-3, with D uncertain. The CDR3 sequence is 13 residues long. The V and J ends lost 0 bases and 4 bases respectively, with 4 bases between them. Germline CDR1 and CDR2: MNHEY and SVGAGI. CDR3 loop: CASSYSQGNTIYF. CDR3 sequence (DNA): TGTGCCAGCAGTTACTCCCAAGGAAACACCATATATTTT.

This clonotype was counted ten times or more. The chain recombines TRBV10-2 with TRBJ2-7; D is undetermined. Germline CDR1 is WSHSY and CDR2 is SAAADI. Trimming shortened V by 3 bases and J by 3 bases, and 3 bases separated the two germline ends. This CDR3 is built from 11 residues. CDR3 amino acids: CASSDFYEQYF. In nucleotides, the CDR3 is TGCGCCAGCAGTGACTTCTACGAGCAGTACTTC.

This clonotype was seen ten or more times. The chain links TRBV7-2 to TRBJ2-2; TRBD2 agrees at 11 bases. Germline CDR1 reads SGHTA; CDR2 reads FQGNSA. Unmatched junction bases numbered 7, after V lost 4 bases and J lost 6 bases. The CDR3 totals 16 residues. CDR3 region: CASSYNSGRAPGELFF. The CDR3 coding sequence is TGTGCCAGCAGCTACAATAGCGGGAGGGCCCCCGGGGAGCTGTTTTTT. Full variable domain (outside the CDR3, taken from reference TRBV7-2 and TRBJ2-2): GAGVSQSPSNKVTEKGKDVELRCDPISGHTALYWYRQSLGQGLEFLIYFQGNSAPDKSGLPSDRFSAERTGGSVSTLTIQRTQQEDSAVYLCASSYNSGRAPGELFFGEGSRLTVL.

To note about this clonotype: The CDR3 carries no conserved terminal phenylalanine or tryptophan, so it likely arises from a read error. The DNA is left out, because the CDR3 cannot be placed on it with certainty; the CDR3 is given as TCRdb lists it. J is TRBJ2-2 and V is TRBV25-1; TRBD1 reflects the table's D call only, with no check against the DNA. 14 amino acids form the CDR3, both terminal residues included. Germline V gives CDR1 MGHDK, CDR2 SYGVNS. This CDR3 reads CASQGQVYTGELCL.

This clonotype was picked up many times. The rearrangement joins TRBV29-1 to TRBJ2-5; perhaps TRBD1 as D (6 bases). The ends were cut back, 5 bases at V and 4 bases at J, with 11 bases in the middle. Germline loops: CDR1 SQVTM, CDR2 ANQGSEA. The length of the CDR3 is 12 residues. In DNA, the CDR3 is TGCAGCGTTATCGGGGACACAGAGACCCAGTACTTC. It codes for CSVIGDTETQYF.

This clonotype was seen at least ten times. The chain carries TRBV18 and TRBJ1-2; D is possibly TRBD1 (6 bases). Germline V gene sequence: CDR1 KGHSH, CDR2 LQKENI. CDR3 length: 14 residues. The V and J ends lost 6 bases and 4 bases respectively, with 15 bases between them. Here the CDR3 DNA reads TGTGCCAGCTCGCTCAAGGACAGAGCCTATGGCTACACCTTC. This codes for CASSLKDRAYGYTF.